This section outlines one T cell receptor beta chain sequence together with its context. The sample holds a few counts of this clone. Its antigen is currently not known. No base qualities exist here, and no much larger clone lies one base off it. From each donor, a single peripheral blood sample of about 100 mL on average was drawn into heparinised tubes. Using a panel that included CD45RO, CCR7, CD25, CD127, CD95 and CD27, naive, central memory, regulatory and stem cell-like memory CD4+ T cells were sorted on a BD FACSAria II. Purity was above 95% for every sorted population. Right away, PBMCs were isolated by Lymphoprep density gradient centrifugation and were stained directly, with no culture step. So that batch effects would be minimized, each experiment stained and sorted samples in pairs, pairing one healthy donor with one patient. The data stem from a study of beta chain features in type 1 diabetes (dated by TCRdb to 2016 to 2019). Study-level background: No differences in mean age, gender distribution, total cell number or subset yield were found between patients and healthy donors. Across all samples, some 100,000,000 sorted cells were examined, and cell number per subset correlated strongly with RNA yield. The study compared the TCRB repertoires of sorted circulating CD4+ T cell subsets in recently diagnosed type 1 diabetes patients with those in matched healthy donors. Regulatory and stem cell-like memory subsets were obtained from only 8 patients and roughly 8 healthy donors, while naive and central memory subsets were obtained from all 28 donors. What the research found in general, with its limitations: A moderate but significant shortening of TCRB CDR3 length was observed in type 1 diabetes patients in all four CD4+ subsets. Fewer insertions and more nucleotide deletions at VDJ recombination sites were observed in patients with type 1 diabetes, implying thymic rearrangement abnormalities. Because cDNA rather than genomic DNA was sequenced, highly expressing activated cells could have been over-represented, although no difference in activation and CD3 levels was found between groups. Naive, central memory and regulatory TCRB repertoires appeared more similar among patients than among healthy donors. PCR may preferentially amplify shorter templates, but because patient and control samples were amplified and corrected together, any resulting skew would affect both groups equally. Because small numbers of individuals were included in the HLA sub-analyses, any influence of HLA type on TCRB rearrangement was left unresolved.

The CDR3 runs 14 amino acids, cysteine and phenylalanine included. The CDR3 DNA has 42 bases and is translated from base 1. V and J are truncated by 4 bases and 0 bases respectively, leaving an intervening sequence of 11 bases. The germline V gene (reference sequence) yields SGHNT for CDR1 and YYREEE for CDR2. All of the isolated RNA was reverse transcribed with the High Capacity cDNA Reverse Transcription Kit, so expressed TCRB transcripts were sequenced. Deep immunoSEQ sequencing was performed on naive, central memory and regulatory T cell samples, with an average of around 3.5 million total reads per sample. Sorted cells were lysed in RLT buffer, and RNA was extracted using DNase-treated RNeasy Micro or Mini kits according to cell number. To prevent cross-contamination, every cell subset was processed on its own, while patient and healthy donor samples were processed together. The immunoSEQ multiplex PCR was used to amplify TCRB sequences from cDNA, yielding 87-bp fragments that span the CDR3 region. The amplicons were sequenced using the Illumina HiSeq platform. The original methods were these. PCR bias was computationally corrected using synthetic template baselines, reads within Hamming distance 2 were collapsed, and singletons that could not be merged were discarded. Reads were aligned against IMGT to assign V, D and J genes, CDR3 length and insertions or deletions at six rearrangement sites. Clonotype counts were normalized to sorted cell number within each subset before computing true diversity and Gini coefficients with the tcR R package. The overlap coefficient, calculated on TCRB nucleotide sequences, was used to quantify repertoire sharing. TCRdb took this table from immuneACCESS and kept in-frame rearrangements with V and J called. Such tables lack part of the clones; where checked against another copy, unresolved V genes explain under half of the gap, and the rest is unexplained. V and J calls and clone size are those listed in that table; D and trimming were worked out from the DNA. Present in this sample are roughly 140,000 clones, around 10% of which were seen just once. Together, the top ten hold around 2.1% of the sample.

The chain joins TRBV5-4 to TRBJ2-7; the D gene lacks a confident call. The receptor comes from a man between 18 and 35 years old in good health. Material for sequencing was central memory CD4+ T cells from blood. The sequenced DNA is TGTGCCAGCAGCACTCCCCCCCCCTCCTACGAGCAGTACTTC. This translates into CASSTPPPSYEQYF.